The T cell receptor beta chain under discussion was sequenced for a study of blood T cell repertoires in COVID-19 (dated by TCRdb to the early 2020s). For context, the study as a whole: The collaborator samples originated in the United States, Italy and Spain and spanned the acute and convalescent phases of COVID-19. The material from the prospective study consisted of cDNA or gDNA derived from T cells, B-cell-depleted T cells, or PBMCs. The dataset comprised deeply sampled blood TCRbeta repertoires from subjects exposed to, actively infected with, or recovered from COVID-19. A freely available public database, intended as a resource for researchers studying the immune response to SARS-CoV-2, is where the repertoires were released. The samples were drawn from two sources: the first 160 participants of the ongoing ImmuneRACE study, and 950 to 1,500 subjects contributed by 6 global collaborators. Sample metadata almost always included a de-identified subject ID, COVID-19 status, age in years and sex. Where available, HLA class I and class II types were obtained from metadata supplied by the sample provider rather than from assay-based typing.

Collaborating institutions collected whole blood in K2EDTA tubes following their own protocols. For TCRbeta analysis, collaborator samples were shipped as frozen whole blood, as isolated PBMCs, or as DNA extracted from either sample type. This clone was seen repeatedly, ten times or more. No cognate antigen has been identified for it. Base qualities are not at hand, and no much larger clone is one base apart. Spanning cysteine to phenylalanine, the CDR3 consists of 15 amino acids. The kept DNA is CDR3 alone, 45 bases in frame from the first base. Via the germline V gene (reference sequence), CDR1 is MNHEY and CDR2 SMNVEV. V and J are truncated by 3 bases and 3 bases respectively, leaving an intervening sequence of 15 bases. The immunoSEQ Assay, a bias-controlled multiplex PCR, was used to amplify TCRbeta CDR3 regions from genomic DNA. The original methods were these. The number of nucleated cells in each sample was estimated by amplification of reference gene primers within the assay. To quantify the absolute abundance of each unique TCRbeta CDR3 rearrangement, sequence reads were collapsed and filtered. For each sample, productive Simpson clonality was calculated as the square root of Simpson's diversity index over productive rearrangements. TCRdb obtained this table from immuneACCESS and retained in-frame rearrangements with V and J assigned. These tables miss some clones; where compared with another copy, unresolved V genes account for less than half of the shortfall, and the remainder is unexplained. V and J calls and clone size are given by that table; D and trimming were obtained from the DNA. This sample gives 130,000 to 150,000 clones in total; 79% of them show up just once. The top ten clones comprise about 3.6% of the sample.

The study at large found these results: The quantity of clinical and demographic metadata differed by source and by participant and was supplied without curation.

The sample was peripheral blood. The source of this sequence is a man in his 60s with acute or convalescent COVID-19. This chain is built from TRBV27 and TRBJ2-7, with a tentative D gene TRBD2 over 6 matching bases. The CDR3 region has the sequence CASSLALATVYEQYF. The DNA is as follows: TGTGCCAGCAGTTTGGCCCTAGCGACGGTCTACGAGCAGTACTTC.